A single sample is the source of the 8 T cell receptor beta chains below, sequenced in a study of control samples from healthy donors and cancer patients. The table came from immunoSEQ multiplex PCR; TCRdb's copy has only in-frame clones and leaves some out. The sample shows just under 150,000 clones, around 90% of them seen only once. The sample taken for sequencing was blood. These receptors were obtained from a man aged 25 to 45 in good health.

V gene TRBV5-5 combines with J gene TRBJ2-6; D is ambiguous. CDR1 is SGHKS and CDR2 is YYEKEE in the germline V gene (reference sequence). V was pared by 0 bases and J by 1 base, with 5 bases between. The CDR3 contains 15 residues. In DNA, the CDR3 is TGTGCCAGCAGCTTGGAAGGGTCTGGGGCCAACGTCCTGACTTTC. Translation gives CASSLEGSGANVLTF.

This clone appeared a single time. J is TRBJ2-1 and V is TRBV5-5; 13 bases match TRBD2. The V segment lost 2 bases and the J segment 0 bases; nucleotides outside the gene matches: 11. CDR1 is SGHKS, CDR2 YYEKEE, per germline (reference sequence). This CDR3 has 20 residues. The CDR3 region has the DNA TGTGCCAGCAGCTTCAGTCCGGGACTAGCGGGGACCAGCTCCTACAATGAGCAGTTCTTC. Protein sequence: CASSFSPGLAGTSSYNEQFF.

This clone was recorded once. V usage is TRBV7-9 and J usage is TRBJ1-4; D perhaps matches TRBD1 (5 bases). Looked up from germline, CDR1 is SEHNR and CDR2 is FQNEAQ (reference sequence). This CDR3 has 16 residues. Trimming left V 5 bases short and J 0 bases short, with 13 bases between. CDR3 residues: CASSPLGTATNEKLFF. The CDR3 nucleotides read TGTGCCAGCAGCCCACTTGGGACTGCAACTAATGAAAAACTGTTTTTT.

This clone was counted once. CDR3 DNA sequence: TGTGCCAGCAGTGAAGTAGGCGGGGGGGCAGATACGCAGTATTTT. As protein: CASSEVGGGADTQYF. This chain uses TRBV6-1 with TRBJ2-3; 9 positions match TRBD2. From germline, CDR1 is MNHNS and CDR2 SASEGT. The length of the CDR3 is 15 residues. The trim removed 1 base at V and 4 bases at J, leaving 3 bases unmatched.

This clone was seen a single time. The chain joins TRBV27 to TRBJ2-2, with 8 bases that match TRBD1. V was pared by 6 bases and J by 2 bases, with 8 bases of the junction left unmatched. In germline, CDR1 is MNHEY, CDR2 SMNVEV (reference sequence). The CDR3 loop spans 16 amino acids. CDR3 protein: CASSHSGQGNTGELFF. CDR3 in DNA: TGTGCCAGCAGCCATTCAGGACAGGGCAACACCGGGGAGCTGTTTTTT.

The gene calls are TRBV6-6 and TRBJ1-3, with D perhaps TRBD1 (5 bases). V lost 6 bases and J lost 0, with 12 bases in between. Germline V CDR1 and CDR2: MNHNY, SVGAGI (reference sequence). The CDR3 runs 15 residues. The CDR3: CASSQGQGSGNTIYF. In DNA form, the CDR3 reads TGTGCCAGCAGCCAAGGGCAGGGCTCTGGAAACACCATATATTTT.

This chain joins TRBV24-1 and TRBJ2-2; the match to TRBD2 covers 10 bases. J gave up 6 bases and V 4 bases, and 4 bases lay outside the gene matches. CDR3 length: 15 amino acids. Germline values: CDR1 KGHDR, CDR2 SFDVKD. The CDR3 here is CATSDPSGGAGELFF. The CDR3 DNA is TGTGCCACCAGTGACCCCAGCGGGGGGGCCGGGGAGCTGTTTTTT.

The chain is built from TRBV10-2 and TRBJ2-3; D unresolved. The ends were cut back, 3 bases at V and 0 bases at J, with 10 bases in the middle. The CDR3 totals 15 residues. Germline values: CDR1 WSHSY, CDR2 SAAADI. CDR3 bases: TGCGCCAGCAGTGACTCCGGTTCCAGCACAGATACGCAGTATTTT. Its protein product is CASSDSGSSTDTQYF.